A single sample gave rise to the 32 T cell receptor beta chains below, sequenced in a study of T-cell reconstitution after alpha-beta-depleted transplantation in children. Preparing the TCRbeta library involved the use of unique molecular identifiers. One entry per CDR3 protein results from TCRdb running MiXCR on the PCR reads. This repertoire shows around 490,000 distinct CDR3 sequences, more than 9.5% found once; its top ten account for 14%. The sample consisted of PBMCs, mostly from graft donor cells, taken 180 days after TCRalphabeta/CD19-depleted stem cell transplant. The receptors were sampled from a female patient between 2 and 15 years old who had a stem cell transplant for aplastic anemia, so the T cells may come from the graft donor.

In this sample, this clonotype turned up a few times. The gene calls are TRBV6-5 and TRBJ2-1; D may match TRBD1 or TRBD2 (5 bases each). Per germline, CDR1 MNHEY and CDR2 SVGAGI. This CDR3 spans 16 amino acids. Trimming took 0 bases from V and 9 from J, leaving 18 bases between them. CDR3 in amino acids: CASSYSMGDPLREQFF. CDR3 nucleotides: TGTGCCAGCAGTTACTCGATGGGGGACCCGCTCCGTGAGCAGTTCTTC.

The V call is TRBV18, the J call TRBJ2-1, with 7 bases matching TRBD2. The V gene's germline CDR1 is KGHSH and CDR2 LQKENI. The CDR3 runs to 14 residues. V lost 5 bases, J lost 8 bases, and 9 bases stayed unmatched. Here the CDR3 reads CASSSTSYDDEQFF. DNA for the CDR3: TGTGCCAGCTCATCGACTAGCTACGATGATGAGCAGTTCTTC.

This clonotype was recorded many times. The CDR3 region has the DNA TGTGCCAGCAGCTTCCGGCAGAGCCAAGAGACCCAGTACTTC. Protein product: CASSFRQSQETQYF. This chain connects TRBV11-1 to TRBJ2-5; D is unresolved. Trimming left V 3 bases short and J 1 base short, with 9 bases between. Germline V gene sequence: CDR1 SGHAT, CDR2 FQDESV (reference sequence). This CDR3 region has 14 residues.

This clonotype appeared a few times. The V and J genes are TRBV5-1 and TRBJ2-7; a possible D gene is TRBD1 (6 bases). Trimming stripped 5 bases from V and 0 bases from J, with 24 bases between. The CDR3 consists of 18 residues. CDR1 and CDR2 from the germline V gene are SGHRS and YFSETQ. CDR3 bases: TGCGCCAGCAGTTTTACTTTAGCCGGGACACCGAGCTCCTACGAGCAGTACTTC. Amino acids: CASSFTLAGTPSSYEQYF.

This clonotype turned up a few times. CDR3 DNA sequence: TGTGCCAGCAGCTTAGTGGGCCTAACCCACGAGCAGTACGTC. Amino acid sequence: CASSLVGLTHEQYV. This chain joins TRBV7-2 and TRBJ2-7; no firm D call. The CDR3 has 14 amino acids. V was clipped by 1 base and J by 5 bases, with 12 bases between them. Per the germline V gene, CDR1 is SGHTA and CDR2 is FQGNSA.

V is TRBV20-1 and J is TRBJ1-2; 7 bases fit TRBD1. Losses at the gene ends were 0 bases for V and 5 bases for J; bases not matched to a gene: 6. The CDR3 extends over 14 amino acids. Germline V gene sequence: CDR1 DFQATT, CDR2 SNEGSKA (reference sequence). The CDR3 loop reads CSARDADRPYGYTF. CDR3 in DNA: TGCAGTGCTAGAGATGCGGACAGGCCTTATGGCTACACCTTC.

In DNA, the CDR3 is TGTGCCACCAGCAGAGACGGGACACCCCGCTACGAGCAGTACTTC. This gives the protein CATSRDGTPRYEQYF. The chain links TRBV15 to TRBJ2-7; tentative D call: TRBD1 (6 bases). The CDR3 runs to 15 residues. The germline V and J ends were trimmed by 0 bases and 3 bases, with 12 bases remaining between them. Germline values: CDR1 LNHNV, CDR2 YYDKDF (reference sequence). Full variable domain (outside the CDR3, taken from reference TRBV15 and TRBJ2-7): DAMVIQNPRYQVTQFGKPVTLSCSQTLNHNVMYWYQQKSSQAPKLLFHYYDKDFNNEADTPDNFQSRRPNTSFCFLDIRSPGLGDTAMYLCATSRDGTPRYEQYFGPGTRLTVT.

This clonotype was seen many times. CDR3 coding DNA: TGCAGTGCAGGGCGGGAGCCCTCCCGGGGCAATGAGCAGTTCTTC. Its protein product is CSAGREPSRGNEQFF. This chain uses TRBV20-1 with TRBJ2-1; 7 bases map to TRBD2. This CDR3 spans 15 amino acids. The V gene end was trimmed by 6 bases and the J gene end by 6 bases; junction bases not matched to a gene: 14. Germline CDR1 reads DFQATT; CDR2 reads SNEGSKA (reference sequence).

The chain carries TRBV7-2 and TRBJ2-3, with TRBD1 matching 7 bases. Germline CDR1 is SGHTA and CDR2 is FQGNSA. The CDR3 is 14 residues long. V shed 5 bases and J 7 bases; nucleotides not matched to a gene: 9. CDR3 DNA sequence: TGTGCCAGCAGCCCGCCAGGGGGTGGATATACGCAGTATTTT. Its protein product is CASSPPGGGYTQYF.

V usage is TRBV7-3 and J usage is TRBJ2-7, with D maybe TRBD2 (5 bases). Germline CDR1 SGHTA, CDR2 FQGTGA. The V gene lost 3 bases and the J gene lost 2 bases, with 14 bases spanning the gap. CDR3 length equals 15 residues. For the CDR3, the DNA is TGTGCCAGCAGCTTGAGCGGATCGACACCCTACGAGCAGTACTTC. Amino acid sequence: CASSLSGSTPYEQYF.

The chain joins TRBV29-1 to TRBJ2-7; TRBD2 might be the D (5 bases). Germline V CDR1 and CDR2: SQVTM, ANQGSEA. The CDR3 runs to 14 residues. Trimming stripped 3 bases from V and 5 bases from J, with 17 bases between. The CDR3 nucleotides are TGCAGCGTTGACCCCGGACGGGGTGTCAACGAGCAGTACTTC. Translation: CSVDPGRGVNEQYF.

The chain carries TRBV7-8 and TRBJ2-1, with D perhaps matching TRBD1 or TRBD2 (5 bases each). Germline V gives CDR1 SGHVS, CDR2 FQNEAQ. The CDR3 contains 14 residues. The ends were cut back, 6 bases at V and 3 bases at J, with 12 bases in the middle. CDR3 nucleotide sequence: TGTGCCAGCAGTTGGGGGAACGACTACAATGAGCAGTTCTTC. This translates into CASSWGNDYNEQFF. Full variable domain (missing parts from reference TRBV7-8 and TRBJ2-1): GAGVSQSPRYKVAKRGQDVALRCDPISGHVSLFWYQQALGQGPEFLTYFQNEAQLDKSGLPSDRFFAERPEGSVSTLKIQRTQQEDSAVYLCASSWGNDYNEQFFGPGTRLTVL.

This clonotype was detected only a few times. V usage is TRBV28 and J usage is TRBJ2-1, with 7 bases matching TRBD2. The CDR3 is made up of 20 amino acids. CDR1 is MDHEN, CDR2 SYDVKM, per germline. The ends lost 6 bases at V and 10 bases at J; junction bases unmatched: 30. The CDR3 sequence is CASSTVRTSGTVPSYREQFF. The CDR3 DNA sequence: TGTGCCAGCAGCACCGTTCGTACCAGCGGGACCGTTCCCTCCTACAGGGAGCAGTTCTTC.

This clonotype was seen only a few times. The chain combines TRBV5-1 with TRBJ2-1; TRBD2 aligns across 10 bases. The CDR3 totals 16 residues. CDR1 and CDR2 from the germline V gene are SGHRS and YFSETQ. Trimming took 2 bases from V and 5 from J; bases not matched to a gene: 7. The CDR3 DNA reads TGCGCCAGCAGCTTTTTAGCGGGAGGCCGAAACAATGAGCAGTTCTTC. This codes for CASSFLAGGRNNEQFF.

The sample holds many counts of this clonotype. V is TRBV29-1 and J is TRBJ2-1; D gene uncertain. Germline-derived CDR1 and CDR2 are SQVTM and ANQGSEA. The V end lost 3 bases, the J end lost 8 bases, and 11 bases lay between the germline ends. The CDR3 covers 12 residues. CDR3 protein: CSVESLKYEQFF. The CDR3 DNA reads as TGCAGCGTTGAGAGCTTAAAGTATGAGCAGTTCTTC.

This clonotype appeared a few times. The chain uses TRBV4-3 and TRBJ2-3; possible D gene TRBD1, 5 bases. The CDR3 contains 16 residues. Germline V lookup: CDR1 LGHNA, CDR2 YSLEER. Trimming removed 0 bases from V and 4 bases from J, with 14 bases in between. The CDR3, as DNA: TGCGCCAGCAGCCAAGATAGGGCTAGGGGCCCAGATACGCAGTATTTT. Residues: CASSQDRARGPDTQYF.

This clonotype was detected many times. V is TRBV20-1 and J is TRBJ2-1; perhaps TRBD2 as D (6 bases). With 8 bases removed from V and 8 bases from J, the gap between germline ends came to 16 bases. In germline, CDR1 is DFQATT, CDR2 SNEGSKA (reference sequence). CDR3 size: 12 residues. The CDR3 coding sequence is TGCAGTCCGGGAGCAAAGGTCGATGAGCAGTTCTTC. Its translation: CSPGAKVDEQFF.

This clonotype was seen only a few times. The V call is TRBV9, the J call TRBJ2-1, with D tentatively TRBD1 or TRBD2 (6 bases each). With 1 base removed from V and 0 bases from J, the gap between germline ends came to 14 bases. The CDR3 extends over 17 amino acids. Per the germline V gene, CDR1 is SGDLS and CDR2 is YYNGEE. As DNA, the CDR3 is TGTGCCAGCAGCGTACAGAGGGGGGAAGACTCCTACAATGAGCAGTTCTTC. Its protein product is CASSVQRGEDSYNEQFF.

This chain joins TRBV12-3 or TRBV12-4 and TRBJ1-2; D is uncertain. Deletions cut 6 bases from V and 8 bases from J, with 16 bases between. The CDR3 contains 13 residues. The CDR3 coding sequence is TGTGCCAGCAGCGTAAGAAACGGGTTCGGCTACACCTTC. This sequence encodes CASSVRNGFGYTF.

This clonotype was recorded many times. This rearrangement joins TRBV11-2 to TRBJ2-2; D gene unclear. V dropped 1 base and J dropped 6 bases, with 9 bases sitting between them. Germline CDR1 SGHAT, CDR2 FQNNGV. The CDR3 is made up of 14 amino acids. The CDR3 reads CASSLVSRPGELFF. DNA of the CDR3: TGTGCCAGCAGCTTAGTGAGCCGGCCCGGGGAGCTGTTTTTT.

The sample holds many counts of this clonotype. The V gene is TRBV29-1, the J gene TRBJ1-1; 7 bases are shared with TRBD1. Germline V gene lookup returns CDR1 SQVTM and CDR2 ANQGSEA. V lost 4 bases to trimming and J lost 4 bases; unmatched junction nucleotides: 3. This CDR3 comprises 12 residues. The CDR3 region has the DNA TGCAGCGTTGGCCCAGGGGGCACTGAAGCTTTCTTT. It yields the protein CSVGPGGTEAFF.

This clonotype has ten or more counts. The chain is built from TRBV7-8 and TRBJ1-2; D not certain. Germline V CDR1 and CDR2: SGHVS, FQNEAQ. The CDR3 is 13 amino acids. Trimming removed 5 bases at V and 4 bases at J, with 11 bases between. The CDR3 DNA sequence: TGTGCCAGCAGCCCACCCCCAATCTATGGCTACACCTTC. Its protein product is CASSPPPIYGYTF.

The rearrangement uses TRBV27 and TRBJ1-1; D ambiguous. CDR1 and CDR2 (germline): MNHEY, SMNVEV (reference sequence). The CDR3 extends over 12 amino acids. V was pared by 4 bases and J by 6 bases, with 9 bases between. In DNA form, the CDR3 reads TGTGCCAGCAGTTCACGCAAAGCTGAAGCTTTCTTT. Encoded protein: CASSSRKAEAFF.

CDR3 sequence (DNA): TGTGCCAGCACAACGCGTAGTCAGCCCCAGCATTTT. Amino acids: CASTTRSQPQHF. The chain recombines TRBV6-2 or TRBV6-3 with TRBJ1-5, with D uncertain. The CDR3 loop spans 12 amino acids. Germline V gene sequence: CDR1 MNHEY, CDR2 SVGEGT. V lost 7 bases to trimming and J lost 6 bases, with 10 bases between them.

The count of this clonotype is one. The chain has TRBV20-1 and TRBJ2-7; no firm D call. The germline V gene encodes CDR1 DFQATT and CDR2 SNEGSKA (reference sequence). The V and J ends lost 3 bases and 6 bases respectively, with 9 bases between them. This CDR3 is 11 amino acids long. The CDR3 reads CSASCQTEQYF. The DNA for the CDR3 is TGCAGTGCTAGTTGTCAGACCGAGCAGTACTTC.

The chain joins TRBV12-3 or TRBV12-4 to TRBJ2-1; maybe TRBD2 (6 bases). CDR3 length: 16 amino acids. The V end lost 4 bases, the J end lost 3 bases, and 16 bases lay between the germline ends. The CDR3 reads CASSSLRDSNYNEQFF. The DNA of the CDR3 is TGTGCCAGCAGTTCCCTCCGGGACTCGAACTACAATGAGCAGTTCTTC.

The genes are TRBV27 and TRBJ2-7; 9 bases align to TRBD2. After removal of 2 bases from V and 2 bases from J, the junction contained 10 bases not matched to a gene. Germline CDR1 MNHEY, CDR2 SMNVEV (reference sequence). The CDR3 is 17 amino acids. CDR3 bases: TGTGCCAGCAGTTTAAGGGGGGTGGCGGGAGGGCCCTACGAGCAGTACTTC. It codes for CASSLRGVAGGPYEQYF.

This clonotype came up many times. Relative to the germline gene, one junction end is altered; a read error may explain this. The CDR3 DNA is TGTGCCAGCAGTTTAGTAGCGGGAGCCTACGAGCAGTACTTC. Encoded protein: CASSLVAGAYEQYF. The gene calls are TRBV7-8 and TRBJ2-7; 9 positions agree with TRBD2. The CDR3 spans 14 residues. CDR1 is SGHVS, CDR2 FQNEAQ, per germline. Full variable domain (remainder filled in from reference TRBV7-8 and TRBJ2-7): GAGVSQSPRYKVAKRGQDVALRCDPISGHVSLFWYQQALGQGPEFLTYFQNEAQLDKSGLPSDRFFAERPEGSVSTLKIQRTQQEDSAVYLCASSLVAGAYEQYFGPGTRLTVT.

This chain joins TRBV6-2 or TRBV6-3 and TRBJ2-5, with D possibly TRBD2 on 7 matching bases. CDR1 and CDR2 from the germline V gene are MNHEY and SVGEGT. This CDR3 comprises 13 residues. Trimming shortened V by 11 bases and J by 1 base, and 14 bases separated the two germline ends. Here the CDR3 reads CACWGGLQETQYF. For the CDR3, the DNA is TGTGCCTGCTGGGGGGGCCTCCAAGAGACCCAGTACTTC.

This clonotype was seen at least ten times. The CDR3 loop is CSVEVPVWRNTDTQYF. CDR3 nucleotide sequence: TGCAGCGTTGAAGTCCCCGTATGGAGGAACACAGATACGCAGTATTTT. The chain combines TRBV29-1 with TRBJ2-3; D is perhaps TRBD2 (5 bases). Germline V gives CDR1 SQVTM, CDR2 ANQGSEA. The CDR3 totals 16 residues. The V end lost 1 base, the J end lost 2 bases, and 16 bases lay between the germline ends.

The J gene is TRBJ1-2, the V gene TRBV30; TRBD1 matches 8 bases. V was pared by 4 bases and J by 9 bases, with 13 bases of the junction left unmatched. Per the germline V gene, CDR1 is GTSNPN and CDR2 is SVGIG (reference sequence). The CDR3 runs to 14 residues. The CDR3 region has the DNA TGTGCCTGGACGGACTCGCCAGGGGGCTGGCGCTACACCTTC. Translated, it gives CAWTDSPGGWRYTF.

This chain connects TRBV7-6 to TRBJ2-1; TRBD2 is a possible D gene (5 bases). V lost 1 base and J 9 bases, leaving 19 bases between the germline ends. Germline assignment: CDR1 SGHVS and CDR2 FNYEAQ. CDR3 length: 16 residues. CDR3 sequence (DNA): TGTGCCAGCAGCTTAGGAACGGGAATAACGGTGGGTGAGCAGTTCTTC. Its protein product is CASSLGTGITVGEQFF.